Presented here are 15 T cell receptor beta chains from one specimen sequenced in a study of control samples from healthy donors and cancer patients. The method was immunoSEQ multiplex PCR; TCRdb's version includes in-frame clones alone and lacks a portion of them. The data contain roughly 220,000 clones, about 95% of them singletons. The source material was blood. Receptors were obtained from a man aged 50 to 60 in good health.

The chain recombines TRBV2 with TRBJ1-1; 8 nucleotides match TRBD1. J gave up 1 base and V 4 bases, and 5 bases lay outside the gene matches. The length of the CDR3 is 15 residues. Germline assignment: CDR1 SNHLY and CDR2 FYNNEI. The DNA for the CDR3 is TGTGCCAGCAGTGGGACAGGGTTAGGGAACACTGAAGCTTTCTTT. This sequence encodes CASSGTGLGNTEAFF.

The chain carries TRBV28 and TRBJ1-4; the D is unclear. This CDR3 contains 15 residues. From germline, CDR1 is MDHEN and CDR2 SYDVKM. The V end lost 7 bases, the J end lost 0 bases, and 12 bases lay between the germline ends. The CDR3 DNA reads as TGTGCCAGCAAGTCGGACGTTACAACTAATGAAAAACTGTTTTTT. It is translated as CASKSDVTTNEKLFF.

The chain couples TRBV11-2 to TRBJ1-5; D not resolved. The CDR3 runs to 12 residues. Germline-derived CDR1 and CDR2 are SGHAT and FQNNGV. V lost 0 bases to trimming and J lost 9 bases, with 6 bases between them. This chain's CDR3 is CASSLEWGPQHF. CDR3 coding DNA: TGTGCCAGCAGCTTAGAGTGGGGGCCCCAGCATTTT.

The rearrangement joins TRBV5-1 to TRBJ2-1; TRBD2 might be the D (6 bases). The length of the CDR3 is 16 residues. Trimming removed 3 bases at V and 9 bases at J, with 22 bases between. CDR1 and CDR2 from the germline V gene are SGHRS and YFSETQ. The CDR3 reads CASSSGTPPTAGEQFF. The CDR3 DNA sequence: TGCGCCAGCAGCTCCGGGACTCCTCCGACGGCTGGTGAGCAGTTCTTC.

The rearrangement uses TRBV19 and TRBJ1-5; TRBD1 matches at 8 bases. Germline CDR1 LNHDA, CDR2 SQIVND (reference sequence). The CDR3 consists of 15 residues. J lost 4 bases, V lost 6 bases, and 8 bases had no gene match. For the CDR3, the DNA is TGTGCCAGTAGGGACCGGGACAGGCCGAATCAGCCCCAGCATTTT. It yields the protein CASRDRDRPNQPQHF.

The chain combines TRBV20-1 with TRBJ2-7, with a weak D call TRBD1 (5 bases). The germline gives CDR1 DFQATT, CDR2 SNEGSKA (reference sequence). With 3 bases removed from V and 3 bases from J, the gap between germline ends came to 18 bases. The CDR3 covers 15 residues. CDR3: CSASMVHTQGYEQYF. The CDR3 DNA is TGCAGTGCTAGTATGGTACACACTCAGGGCTACGAGCAGTACTTC.

The V and J genes are TRBV28 and TRBJ1-1; no reliable D call. This CDR3 is 16 amino acids long. Deletions cut 2 bases from V and 2 bases from J, with 15 bases between. Germline V gene data show CDR1 as MDHEN and CDR2 as SYDVKM. As DNA, the CDR3 is TGTGCCAGCAGTTTACCGCCAGCAACTATAAACACTGAAGCTTTCTTT. Translated: CASSLPPATINTEAFF.

The rearrangement joins TRBV4-3 to TRBJ2-1, with D maybe TRBD2 (5 bases). Germline CDR1 is LGHNA and CDR2 is YSLEER. The CDR3 has 17 amino acids. Trimming left V 1 base short and J 1 base short, with 14 bases between. CDR3 loop: CASSQAPSSKSYNEQFF. Written as DNA, the CDR3 is TGCGCCAGCAGCCAAGCCCCTTCTAGCAAATCCTACAATGAGCAGTTCTTC.

The rearrangement joins TRBV6-2 or TRBV6-3 to TRBJ1-2, with no clear D. This CDR3 comprises 14 residues. Germline CDR1 is MNHEY and CDR2 is SVGEGT. The ends were cut back, 6 bases at V and 5 bases at J, with 16 bases in the middle. CDR3 loop: CASSRVGPAYGYTF. The CDR3, as DNA: TGTGCCAGCAGCCGAGTTGGGCCGGCGTATGGCTACACCTTC.

The chain couples TRBV12-3 or TRBV12-4 to TRBJ2-2; D tentatively fits TRBD1 or TRBD2 (5 bases each). Trimming stripped 10 bases from V and 6 bases from J, with 12 bases between. The CDR3 is 12 amino acids. The CDR3 DNA follows: TGTGCCACCCGGTTGGGGGCCGGGGAGCTGTTTTTT. This sequence encodes CATRLGAGELFF.

The chain joins TRBV5-1 to TRBJ1-2; D not resolved. Trimming left V 6 bases short and J 2 bases short, with 14 bases between. The CDR3 contains 14 residues. Germline CDR1 is SGHRS and CDR2 is YFSETQ. CDR3 in DNA: TGCGCCAGCACCCCATCCGGGCAGAACTATGGCTACACCTTC. It specifies CASTPSGQNYGYTF.

J is TRBJ1-1 and V is TRBV9; D remains ambiguous. Germline V gene data show CDR1 as SGDLS and CDR2 as YYNGEE. Deletions cut 3 bases from V and 11 bases from J, with 11 bases between. The CDR3 length is 11 residues. The CDR3 nucleotides read TGTGCCAGCAGCGCCGCCACGGGGGCTTTCTTT. Translating it yields CASSAATGAFF.

The genes are TRBV28 and TRBJ2-3, with 8 bases matching TRBD2. CDR3 length: 13 residues. Germline loops: CDR1 MDHEN, CDR2 SYDVKM. Losses at the gene ends were 7 bases for V and 2 bases for J; bases not matched to a gene: 2. This CDR3 reads CASTGGYTDTQYF. The CDR3 region has the DNA TGTGCCAGCACGGGGGGGTACACAGATACGCAGTATTTT.

This clone occurred once. This chain uses TRBV9 with TRBJ1-3; D is unresolved. The CDR3 runs to 17 residues. Trimming pared 2 bases from V and 0 bases from J, leaving 15 bases between. CDR1 is SGDLS, CDR2 YYNGEE, per germline. This CDR3 is CASSVLPTPFSGNTIYF. The CDR3 region has the DNA TGTGCCAGCAGCGTCCTTCCGACACCTTTCTCTGGAAACACCATATATTTT.

V gene TRBV6-2 or TRBV6-3 combines with J gene TRBJ1-4; TRBD1 agrees at 11 bases. The V gene's germline CDR1 is MNHEY and CDR2 SVGEGT. This CDR3 has 17 residues. J was trimmed by 5 bases and V by 0 bases; bases with no gene match: 5. The CDR3 sequence: CASSYSWTGGQNEKLFF. The CDR3 DNA reads TGTGCCAGCAGTTACTCGTGGACAGGGGGCCAGAATGAAAAACTGTTTTTT.